This TCR beta chain was retrieved from a study of T cell responses to AZD1222 COVID-19 vaccine. This clone was seen once. Assay: immunoSEQ multiplex PCR; the TCRdb copy retains only in-frame clones and omits some. Here the sample spans more than 80,000 clones, 91% being singletons. V was cut by 2 bases and J by 0 bases, with 8 bases left in between. Germline V gene lookup returns CDR1 LGHNA and CDR2 YNFKEQ. This CDR3 is 16 amino acids long. The TCR comes from an adult who received the AZD1222 COVID-19 vaccine. Here the sequenced sample was peripheral blood, taken 28 days after the second AZD1222 dose. V gene TRBV4-2 combines with J gene TRBJ2-6; D may be TRBD2 (6 bases). The CDR3 coding sequence is TGTGCCAGCAGCCAATACGGGGGCTCTGGGGCCAACGTCCTGACTTTC. Encoded protein: CASSQYGGSGANVLTF.